The following is a T cell receptor (beta chain) sequence with its context. This sample is part of a study of neoadjuvant anti-PD-1 for oral cavity cancer. Looking at the study overall: Most patients had three to four biweekly doses of 3 mg/kg nivolumab before resection.

Time point specified: after neoadjuvant nivolumab, at surgical resection. Patients had newly diagnosed, untreated stage II-IVA oral cavity squamous cell carcinoma. Two replicates per tumor sample, mostly from 4.8 ug of genomic DNA. Data came from immunoSEQ multiplex PCR; TCRdb stores just in-frame clones and leaves some out. Seen here are approximately 23,000 clones, less than 50% observed once, and the top ten hold 40%. The V end lost 0 bases, the J end lost 0 bases, and 10 bases lay between the germline ends. This CDR3 comprises 16 residues. Germline V gene data show CDR1 as SGHRS and CDR2 as YFSETQ.

The chain links TRBV5-1 to TRBJ2-1; weak D call: TRBD1 (6 bases). The receptor's source is a person between 40 and 85 years old with oral cavity squamous cell carcinoma. The sequenced sample was tumor tissue, obtained after nivolumab (anti-PD-1) treatment. The CDR3 DNA is TGCGCCAGCAGCTTGGCGACAGGTCTCTCCTACAATGAGCAGTTCTTC. Translating gives CASSLATGLSYNEQFF.